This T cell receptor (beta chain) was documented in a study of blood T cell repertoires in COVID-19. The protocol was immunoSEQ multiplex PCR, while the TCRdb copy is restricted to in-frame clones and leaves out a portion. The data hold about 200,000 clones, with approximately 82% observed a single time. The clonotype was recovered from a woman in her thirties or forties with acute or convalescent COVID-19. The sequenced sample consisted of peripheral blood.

CDR3 in DNA: TGTGCCACCAGTGATCCGGGCCGGACAGGGAGAAATGAGCAGTTCTTC. As protein: CATSDPGRTGRNEQFF. The genes are TRBV24-1 and TRBJ2-1; 8 bases are a match to TRBD1. The germline gives CDR1 KGHDR, CDR2 SFDVKD. Germline trimming cut 3 bases from V and 7 bases from J; bases unmatched to any gene: 10. The CDR3 has 16 amino acids.